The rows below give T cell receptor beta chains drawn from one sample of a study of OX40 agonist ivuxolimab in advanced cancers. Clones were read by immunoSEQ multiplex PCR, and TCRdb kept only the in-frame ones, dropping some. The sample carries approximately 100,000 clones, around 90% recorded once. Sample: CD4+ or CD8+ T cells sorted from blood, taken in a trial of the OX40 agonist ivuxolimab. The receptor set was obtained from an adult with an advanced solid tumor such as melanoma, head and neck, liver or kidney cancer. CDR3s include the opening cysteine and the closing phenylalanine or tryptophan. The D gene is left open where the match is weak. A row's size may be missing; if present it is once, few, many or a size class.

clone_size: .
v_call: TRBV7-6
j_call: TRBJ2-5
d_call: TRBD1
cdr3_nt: TGTGCCAGCAGCGTCACAGGGGAAAGGGAGACCCAGTACTTC
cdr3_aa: CASSVTGERETQYF

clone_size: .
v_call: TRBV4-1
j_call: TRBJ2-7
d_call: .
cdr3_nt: TGCGCCAGCAGCCAAGATGGAAGGGGGGCCATAGACGAGCAGTACTTC
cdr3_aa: CASSQDGRGAIDEQYF

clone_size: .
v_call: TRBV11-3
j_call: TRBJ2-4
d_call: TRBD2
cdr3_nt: TGTGCCAGCAGCCAAGCAGGCGCGGGAGGTGGATCCAAAAACATTCAGTACTTC
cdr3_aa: CASSQAGAGGGSKNIQYF

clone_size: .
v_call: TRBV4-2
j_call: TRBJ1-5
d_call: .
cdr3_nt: TGTGCCAGCAGCCAAGAGAGGCGGGTCTATAGCAATCAGCCCCAGCATTTT
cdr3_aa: CASSQERRVYSNQPQHF

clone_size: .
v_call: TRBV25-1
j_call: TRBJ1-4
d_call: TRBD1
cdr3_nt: TGTGCCAGCAGTGAATTTTCGGGACAGGCAACTAATGAAAAACTGTTTTTT
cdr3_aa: CASSEFSGQATNEKLFF

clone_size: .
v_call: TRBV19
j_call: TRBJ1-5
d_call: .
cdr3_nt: TGTGCCAGCAGCGCAGGGGTCGATCAGCCCCAGCATTTT
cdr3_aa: CASSAGVDQPQHF

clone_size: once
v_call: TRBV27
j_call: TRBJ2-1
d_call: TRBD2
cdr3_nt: TGTGCCAGCAGATTAAGCGGGAGAAATGAGCAGTTCTTC
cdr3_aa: CASRLSGRNEQFF

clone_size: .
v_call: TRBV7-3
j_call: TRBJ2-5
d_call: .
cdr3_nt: TGTGCCAGCAGCCTAGACTCCGGAGGGGCTCAAGAGACCCAGTACTTC
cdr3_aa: CASSLDSGGAQETQYF

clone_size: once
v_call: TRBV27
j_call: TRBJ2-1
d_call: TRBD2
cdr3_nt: TGTGCCAGCAGTAGGACTAGCGGGAGGCCCTACTCCTACAATGAGCAGTTCTTC
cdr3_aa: CASSRTSGRPYSYNEQFF

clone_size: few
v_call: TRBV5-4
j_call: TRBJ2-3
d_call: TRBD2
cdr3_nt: TGTGCCAGCAGCTTGGGGCTAGCGGGAGGAGCAGATACGCAGTATTTT
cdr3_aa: CASSLGLAGGADTQYF

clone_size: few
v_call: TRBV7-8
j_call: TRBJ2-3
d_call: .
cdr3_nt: TGTGCCAGCAGCTTAGGTGGCAGGGGGGAGGTGGGGAACACAGATACGCAGTATTTT
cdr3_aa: CASSLGGRGEVGNTDTQYF

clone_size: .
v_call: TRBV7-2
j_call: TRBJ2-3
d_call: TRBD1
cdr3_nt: TGTGCCAGCAGCCTCCCGGGACAGGGGGCAGATACGCAGTATTTT
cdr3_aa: CASSLPGQGADTQYF

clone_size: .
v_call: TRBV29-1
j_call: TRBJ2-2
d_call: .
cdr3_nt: TGCAGCGTTGATTCGCGGGGCACCGGGGAGCTGTTTTTT
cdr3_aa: CSVDSRGTGELFF

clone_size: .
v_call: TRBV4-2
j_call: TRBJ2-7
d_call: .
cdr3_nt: TGTGCCAGCAGCCAAGATCGGGGGACCACCTACGAGCAGTACTTC
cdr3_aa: CASSQDRGTTYEQYF

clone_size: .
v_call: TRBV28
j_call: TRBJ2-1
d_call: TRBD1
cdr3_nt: TGTGCCAGCAGTTCAACGACGACGGGACAGGGGTACAATGAGCAGTTCTTC
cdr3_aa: CASSSTTTGQGYNEQFF

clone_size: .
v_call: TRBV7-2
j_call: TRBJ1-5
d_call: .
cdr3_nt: TGTGCCAGCAGCCTGACGGGTCAGCCCCAGCATTTT
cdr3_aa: CASSLTGQPQHF

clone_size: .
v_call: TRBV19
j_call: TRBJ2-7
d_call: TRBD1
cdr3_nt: TGTGCCACCAAGTATACAGGACAGGGTTCCTACGAGCAGTACTTC
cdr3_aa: CATKYTGQGSYEQYF

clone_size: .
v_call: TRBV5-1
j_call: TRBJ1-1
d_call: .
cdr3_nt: TGCGCCAGCAGCGGTTTCAGACAAAACGGGAACACTGAAGCTTTCTTT
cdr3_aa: CASSGFRQNGNTEAFF

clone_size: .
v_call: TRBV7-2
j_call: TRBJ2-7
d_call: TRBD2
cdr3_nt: TGTGCCAGCAGCTTAGCGCTTCGCGGGAGGGCCTACGAGCAGTACTTC
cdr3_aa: CASSLALRGRAYEQYF

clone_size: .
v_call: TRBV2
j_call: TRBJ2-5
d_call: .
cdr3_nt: TGTGCCAGCAGTGAATTCATGGGGGGTTCGGGCGAGACCCAGTACTTC
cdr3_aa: CASSEFMGGSGETQYF

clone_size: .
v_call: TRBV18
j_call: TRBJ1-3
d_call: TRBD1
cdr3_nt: TGTGCCAGCTCACCGAATCAGGGGACAGTGAGGATGTCTGGAAACACCATATATTTT
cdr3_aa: CASSPNQGTVRMSGNTIYF

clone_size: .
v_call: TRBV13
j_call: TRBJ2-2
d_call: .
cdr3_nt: TGTGCCAGCAGCCTTCCCGGGACTCGCAACACCGGGGAGCTGTTTTTT
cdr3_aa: CASSLPGTRNTGELFF

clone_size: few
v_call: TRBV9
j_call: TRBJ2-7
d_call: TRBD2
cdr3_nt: TGTGCCAGCAGCTACGGGGAGGGAGCCCCTTACGAGCAGTACTTC
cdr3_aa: CASSYGEGAPYEQYF

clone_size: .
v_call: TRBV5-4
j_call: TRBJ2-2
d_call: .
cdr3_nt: TGTGCCAGCAGCGAGGACCTCGGGGCCGGGGAGCTGTTTTTT
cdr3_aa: CASSEDLGAGELFF

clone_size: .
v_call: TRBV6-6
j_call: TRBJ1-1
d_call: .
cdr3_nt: TGTGCCAGCATATGGCAAGTCCCCCTGACGACTGAAGCTTTCTTT
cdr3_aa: CASIWQVPLTTEAFF

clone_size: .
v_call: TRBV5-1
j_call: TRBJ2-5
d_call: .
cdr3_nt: TGCGCCAGCACACCCGGGATAGCCGCCTTAGAGCAAGAGACCCAGTACTTC
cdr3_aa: CASTPGIAALEQETQYF

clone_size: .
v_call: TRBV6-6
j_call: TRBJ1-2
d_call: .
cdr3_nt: TGTGCCAGCAGTTACTCAGACAGGTGGAGGGATGGCTACACCTTC
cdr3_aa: CASSYSDRWRDGYTF

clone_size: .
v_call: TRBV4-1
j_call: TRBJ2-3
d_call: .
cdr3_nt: TGCGCCAGCAGCCAAGCGGGCAGAGCAGGGGATACGCAGTATTTT
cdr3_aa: CASSQAGRAGDTQYF

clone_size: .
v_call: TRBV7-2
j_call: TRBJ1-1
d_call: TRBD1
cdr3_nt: TGTGCCAGCAGCCGCGCCTCGACAGGGCCCCCCACTGAAGCTTTCTTT
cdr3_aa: CASSRASTGPPTEAFF

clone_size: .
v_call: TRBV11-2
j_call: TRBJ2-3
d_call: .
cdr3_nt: TGTGCCAGCAGCCACCGACAAGGCACAGATACGCAGTATTTT
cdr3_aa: CASSHRQGTDTQYF

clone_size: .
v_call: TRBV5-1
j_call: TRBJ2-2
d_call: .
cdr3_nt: TGCGCCAGCAGCACCAGCAGACGCAACGGGGAGCTGTTTTTT
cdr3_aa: CASSTSRRNGELFF

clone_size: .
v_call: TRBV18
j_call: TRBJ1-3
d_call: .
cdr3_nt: TGTGCCAGCTCAGAGATACAGGACTCCTCTGGAAACACCATATATTTT
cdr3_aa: CASSEIQDSSGNTIYF

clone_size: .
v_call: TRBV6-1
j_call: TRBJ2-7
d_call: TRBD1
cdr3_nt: TGTGCCAGCAGTACAGCCGGGACAGGGGTCTACGAGCAGTACTTC
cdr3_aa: CASSTAGTGVYEQYF

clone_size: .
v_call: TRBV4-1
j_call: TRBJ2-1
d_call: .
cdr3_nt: TGCGCCAGCAGCCATCCCGCGGCTGGCGTTGAGCAGTTCTTC
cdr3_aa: CASSHPAAGVEQFF

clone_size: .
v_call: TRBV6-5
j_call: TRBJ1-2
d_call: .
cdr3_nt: TGTGCCAGCAGTTTCCAGACGACGATAGCTAACTATGGCTACACCTTC
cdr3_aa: CASSFQTTIANYGYTF

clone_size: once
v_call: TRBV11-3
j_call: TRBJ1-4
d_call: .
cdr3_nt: TGTGCCAGCAGCTTCGGTACAGCCTCAAATGAAAAACTGTTTTTT
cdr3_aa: CASSFGTASNEKLFF

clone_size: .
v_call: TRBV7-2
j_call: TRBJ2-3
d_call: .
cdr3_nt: TGTGCCAGCAGCCTCTCATATGGGCGGGCAGATACGCAGTATTTT
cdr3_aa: CASSLSYGRADTQYF

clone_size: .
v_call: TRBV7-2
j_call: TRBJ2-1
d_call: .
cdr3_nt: TGTGCCAGCAGCTCCGTGGGGACACAGCAGTTCTTC
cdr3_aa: CASSSVGTQQFF

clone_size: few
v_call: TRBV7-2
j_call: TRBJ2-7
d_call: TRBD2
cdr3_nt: TGTGCCAGCAGCCTCGGGACTAGTCAATACGAGCAGTACTTC
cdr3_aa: CASSLGTSQYEQYF

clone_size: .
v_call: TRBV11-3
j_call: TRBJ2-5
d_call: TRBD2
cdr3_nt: TGTGCCAGCACCCCGTGGGCGGGGGTGGAGACCCAGTACTTC
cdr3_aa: CASTPWAGVETQYF

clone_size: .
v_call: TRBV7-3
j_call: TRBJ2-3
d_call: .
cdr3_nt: TGTGCCAGCAGCTTAACTCTGGGGCGCGCAGATACGCAGTATTTT
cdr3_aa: CASSLTLGRADTQYF

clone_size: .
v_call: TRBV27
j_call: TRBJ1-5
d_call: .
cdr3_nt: TGTGCCAGCAGTTTGGGTCTGGAGAATCAGCCCCAGCATTTT
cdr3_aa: CASSLGLENQPQHF

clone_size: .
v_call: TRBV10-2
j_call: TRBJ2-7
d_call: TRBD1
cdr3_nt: TGCGCCAGCAGCGTGGCCGGGACAGACTACGAGCAGTACTTC
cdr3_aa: CASSVAGTDYEQYF

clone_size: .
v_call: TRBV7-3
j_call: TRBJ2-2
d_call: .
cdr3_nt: TGTGCCAGCAGCTTAACCGGGCTTAGAACCCCTAACACCGGGGAGCTGTTTTTT
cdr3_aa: CASSLTGLRTPNTGELFF

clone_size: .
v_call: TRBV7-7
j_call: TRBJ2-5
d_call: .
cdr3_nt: TGTGCTAGCAGCCAAGAAGGAGAGACCCAGTACTTC
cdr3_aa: CASSQEGETQYF

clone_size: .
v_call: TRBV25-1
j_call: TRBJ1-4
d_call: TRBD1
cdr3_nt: TGTGCCAGCAGTGACGTCGACAGGGGGCTAGGAAAACTGTTTTTT
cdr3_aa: CASSDVDRGLGKLFF

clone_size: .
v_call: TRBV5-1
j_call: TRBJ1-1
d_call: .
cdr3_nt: TGCGCCAGCAGCTTAGGCGGTGAAGCTTTCTTT
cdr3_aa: CASSLGGEAFF

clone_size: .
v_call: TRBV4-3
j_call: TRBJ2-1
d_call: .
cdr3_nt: TGCGCCAGCAGCCAAATCAGGTTCTCGGAGGCCAACAATGAGCAGTTCTTC
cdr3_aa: CASSQIRFSEANNEQFF

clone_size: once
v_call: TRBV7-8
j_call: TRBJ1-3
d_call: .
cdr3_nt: TGTGCCAGCAGCTCAAGGGTTGGAGCTGGAAACACCATATATTTT
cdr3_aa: CASSSRVGAGNTIYF

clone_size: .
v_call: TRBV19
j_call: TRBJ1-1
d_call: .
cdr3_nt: TGTGCCAGTAGTATCCGGGACACCACTGAAGCTTTCTTT
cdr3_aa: CASSIRDTTEAFF

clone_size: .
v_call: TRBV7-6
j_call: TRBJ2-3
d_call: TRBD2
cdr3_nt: TGTGCCAGCAGCCGCGGGACTAGCAGAAATACGCAGTATTTT
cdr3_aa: CASSRGTSRNTQYF